This T cell receptor (beta chain) was sequenced for a study of radiation and T cells in renal cell carcinoma. Study details: Nephrectomy followed 15 Gy stereotactic body radiation by 4 weeks.

The table came from immunoSEQ multiplex PCR; TCRdb's copy has only in-frame clones and leaves some out. The repertoire holds approximately 140,000 clones, with around 89% as singletons. V lost 7 bases and J lost 6, with 15 bases in between. This CDR3 has 13 amino acids. From germline, CDR1 is MNHNS and CDR2 SASEGT. With respect to this clone: Its antigen is unknown.

Regarding the study as a whole: In blood, top tumor clones expanded by 2 weeks, shrinking by 4.

Time point here: baseline pretreatment blood. Treatment indicated: 15 Gy SBRT to primary tumor, nephrectomy 4 weeks later. Blood was sampled at baseline, 2 weeks and 4 weeks after SBRT. This renal cell carcinoma was of the clear cell type. Specimen: blood, collected from a patient whose treatment included radiotherapy and nephrectomy. J is TRBJ1-1 and V is TRBV6-1; D call uncertain. The clonotype was recovered from a woman in her 70s with renal cell carcinoma. The CDR3 reads CASKLSGSAEAFF. In DNA, the CDR3 is TGTGCCAGCAAGTTATCGGGGAGCGCTGAAGCTTTCTTT.